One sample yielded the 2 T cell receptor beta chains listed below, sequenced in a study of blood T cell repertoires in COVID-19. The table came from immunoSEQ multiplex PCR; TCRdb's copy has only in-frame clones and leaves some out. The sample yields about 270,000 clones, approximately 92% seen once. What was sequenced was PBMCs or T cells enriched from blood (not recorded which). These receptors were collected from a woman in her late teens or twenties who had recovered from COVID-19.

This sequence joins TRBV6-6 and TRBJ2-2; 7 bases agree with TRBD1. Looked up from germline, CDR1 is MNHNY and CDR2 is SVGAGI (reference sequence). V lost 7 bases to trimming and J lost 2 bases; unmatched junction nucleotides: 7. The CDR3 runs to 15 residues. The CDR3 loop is CASIYRQGNTGELFF. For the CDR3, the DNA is TGTGCCAGCATCTATAGACAGGGCAACACCGGGGAGCTGTTTTTT.

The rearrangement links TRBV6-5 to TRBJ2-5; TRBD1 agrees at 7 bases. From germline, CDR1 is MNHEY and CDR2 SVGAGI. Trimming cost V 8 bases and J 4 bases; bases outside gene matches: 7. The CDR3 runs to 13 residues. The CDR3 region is CASLYDRVETQYF. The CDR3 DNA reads TGTGCCAGCCTATACGACAGGGTAGAGACCCAGTACTTC.